This TCR beta chain was identified during a study of T cell changes during pregnancy in multiple sclerosis. The CDR3 extends over 14 amino acids. V lost 1 base and J lost 6, with 11 bases in between. Per the germline V gene, CDR1 is SGHKS and CDR2 is YYEKEE (reference sequence). Measured with immunoSEQ multiplex PCR; TCRdb has only the in-frame clones, and not every one. In the table there are some 31,000 clones, about 88% of which are singletons. This clone was recorded once. The input for sequencing was CD8+ T cells from peripheral blood mononuclear cells, taken in the second trimester of pregnancy. The chain is built from TRBV5-5 and TRBJ2-1; D unclear. The TCR comes from a female donor with multiple sclerosis, enrolled in a pregnancy study. CDR3 amino acids: CASSLISYPNEQFF. The CDR3 DNA is TGTGCCAGCAGCTTGATTAGCTATCCCAATGAGCAGTTCTTC.